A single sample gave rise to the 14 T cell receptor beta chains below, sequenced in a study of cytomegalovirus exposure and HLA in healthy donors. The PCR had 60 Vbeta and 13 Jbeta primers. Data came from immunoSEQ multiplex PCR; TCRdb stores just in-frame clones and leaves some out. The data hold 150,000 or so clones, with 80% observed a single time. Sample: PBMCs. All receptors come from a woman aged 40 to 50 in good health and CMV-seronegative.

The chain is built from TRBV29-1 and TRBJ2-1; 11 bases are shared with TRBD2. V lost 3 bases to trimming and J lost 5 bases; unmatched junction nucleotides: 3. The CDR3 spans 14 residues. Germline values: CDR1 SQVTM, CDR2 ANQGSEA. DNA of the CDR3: TGCAGCGTTGAGTTAGCGGGGGGGCACAATGAGCAGTTCTTC. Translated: CSVELAGGHNEQFF.

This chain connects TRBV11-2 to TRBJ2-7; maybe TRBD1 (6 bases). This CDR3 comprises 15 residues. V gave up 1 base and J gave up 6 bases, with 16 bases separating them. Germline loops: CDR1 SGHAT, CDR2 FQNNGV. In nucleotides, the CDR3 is TGTGCCAGCAGCTTAGGGTTGAGTGGGGGCCGCGAGCAGTACTTC. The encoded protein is CASSLGLSGGREQYF.

The CDR3 loop reads CASSQGLAGVIGEQYF. The CDR3 bases are TGCGCCAGCAGCCAAGGACTAGCGGGAGTAATAGGCGAGCAGTACTTC. The gene calls are TRBV4-3 and TRBJ2-7; TRBD2 matches 12 bases. The V gene end was trimmed by 1 base and the J gene end by 6 bases; junction bases not matched to a gene: 7. The CDR3 contains 16 residues. Per the germline V gene, CDR1 is LGHNA and CDR2 is YSLEER.

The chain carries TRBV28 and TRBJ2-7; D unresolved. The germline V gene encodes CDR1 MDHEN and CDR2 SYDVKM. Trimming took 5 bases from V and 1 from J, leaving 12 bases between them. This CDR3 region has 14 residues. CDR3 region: CASSISGRSYEQYF. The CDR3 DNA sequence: TGTGCCAGCAGTATCTCCGGTCGGTCCTACGAGCAGTACTTC. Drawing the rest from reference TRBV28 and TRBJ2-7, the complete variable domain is DVKVTQSSRYLVKRTGEKVFLECVQDMDHENMFWYRQDPGLGLRLIYFSYDVKMKEKGDIPEGYSVSREKKERFSLILESASTNQTSMYLCASSISGRSYEQYFGPGTRLTVT.

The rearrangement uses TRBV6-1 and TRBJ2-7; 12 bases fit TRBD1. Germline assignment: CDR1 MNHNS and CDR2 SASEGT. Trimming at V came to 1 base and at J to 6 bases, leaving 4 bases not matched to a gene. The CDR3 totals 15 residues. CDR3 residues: CASSEGGTGGFEQYF. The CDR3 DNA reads TGTGCCAGCAGTGAAGGAGGGACAGGGGGCTTCGAGCAGTACTTC.

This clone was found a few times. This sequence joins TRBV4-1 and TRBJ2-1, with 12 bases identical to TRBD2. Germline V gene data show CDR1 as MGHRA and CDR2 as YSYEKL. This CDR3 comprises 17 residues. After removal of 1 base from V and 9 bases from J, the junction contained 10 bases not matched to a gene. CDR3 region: CASSQGILAGGRVEQFF. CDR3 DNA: TGCGCCAGCAGCCAAGGGATCCTAGCGGGGGGGCGAGTTGAGCAGTTCTTC.

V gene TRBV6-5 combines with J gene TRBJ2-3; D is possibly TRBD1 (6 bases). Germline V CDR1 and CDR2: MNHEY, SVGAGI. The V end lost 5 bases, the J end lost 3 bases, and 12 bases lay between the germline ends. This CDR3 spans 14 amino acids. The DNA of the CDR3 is TGTGCCAGCAGTCCTAACAGGGAAACAGATACGCAGTATTTT. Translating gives CASSPNRETDTQYF.

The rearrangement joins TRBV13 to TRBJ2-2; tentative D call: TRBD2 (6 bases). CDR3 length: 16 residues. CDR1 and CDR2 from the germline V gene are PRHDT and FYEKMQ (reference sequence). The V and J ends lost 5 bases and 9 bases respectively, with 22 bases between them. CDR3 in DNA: TGTGCCAGCAGCACCCCGATCGGCTGGGGACTTCGGGAGCTGTTTTTT. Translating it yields CASSTPIGWGLRELFF.

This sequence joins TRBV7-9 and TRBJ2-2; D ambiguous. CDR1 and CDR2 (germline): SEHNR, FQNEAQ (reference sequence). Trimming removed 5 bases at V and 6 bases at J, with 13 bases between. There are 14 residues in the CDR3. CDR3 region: CASSPPRLAGELFF. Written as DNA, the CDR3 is TGTGCCAGCAGCCCACCCAGGTTGGCCGGGGAGCTGTTTTTT.

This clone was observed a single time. In DNA form, the CDR3 reads TGTGCCAGCAGCTTAGTTGGGGGGGCTGATGATGAAAAACTGTTTTTT. Protein sequence: CASSLVGGADDEKLFF. The V and J genes are TRBV7-8 and TRBJ1-4; D might be TRBD1 (6 bases). The germline V gene has CDR1 SGHVS and CDR2 FQNEAQ. The CDR3 is 16 amino acids. Trimming shortened V by 1 base and J by 6 bases, and 15 bases separated the two germline ends. Together with reference TRBV7-8 and TRBJ1-4, the CDR3 gives the full variable domain: GAGVSQSPRYKVAKRGQDVALRCDPISGHVSLFWYQQALGQGPEFLTYFQNEAQLDKSGLPSDRFFAERPEGSVSTLKIQRTQQEDSAVYLCASSLVGGADDEKLFFGSGTQLSVL.

This CDR3 is CASSLTNSYEQYF. The CDR3, as DNA: TGTGCCAGCAGCTTAACAAACTCCTACGAGCAGTACTTC. J is TRBJ2-7 and V is TRBV11-3; the D is unclear. CDR3 length equals 13 residues. With 2 bases removed from V and 0 bases from J, the gap between germline ends came to 5 bases. The germline V gene encodes CDR1 SGHNT and CDR2 YENEEA.

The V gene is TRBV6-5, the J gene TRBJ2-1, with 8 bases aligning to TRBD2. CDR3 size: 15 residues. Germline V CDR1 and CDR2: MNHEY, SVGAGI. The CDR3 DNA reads TGTGCGTCCAGGGGCTTAACGGGAGGGGACAATGAGCAGTTCTTC. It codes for CASRGLTGGDNEQFF.

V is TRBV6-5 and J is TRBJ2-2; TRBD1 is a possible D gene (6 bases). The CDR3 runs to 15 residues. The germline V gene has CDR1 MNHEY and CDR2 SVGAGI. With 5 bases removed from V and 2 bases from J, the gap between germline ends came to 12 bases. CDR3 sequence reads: CASSRPGTNTGELFF. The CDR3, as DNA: TGTGCCAGCAGTCGTCCCGGGACAAACACCGGGGAGCTGTTTTTT.

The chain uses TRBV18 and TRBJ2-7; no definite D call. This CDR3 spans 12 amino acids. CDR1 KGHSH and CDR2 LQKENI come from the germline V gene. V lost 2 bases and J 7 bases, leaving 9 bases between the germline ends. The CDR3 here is CASSPMTREQYF. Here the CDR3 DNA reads TGTGCCAGCTCACCAATGACACGGGAGCAGTACTTC. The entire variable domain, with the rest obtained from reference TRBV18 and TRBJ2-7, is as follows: NAGVMQNPRHLVRRRGQEARLRCSPMKGHSHVYWYRQLPEEGLKFMVYLQKENIIDESGMPKERFSAEFPKEGPSILRIQQVVRGDSAAYFCASSPMTREQYFGPGTRLTVT.